This T cell receptor beta chain derives from a study of graft-versus-host responses after intestinal transplantation. Across the study: Every recipient underwent anti-thymocyte globulin induction, then tacrolimus and steroids for two to four years. Overall study results and limits: An association linked early post-transplant HvG declines with peak circulating GvH clone levels.

Turning to this clone: Its target is not known.

Profiled with immunoSEQ multiplex PCR; TCRdb holds only in-frame clones, not every one. The sample lists roughly 70,000 clones; 84% were seen once. Germline V CDR1 and CDR2: SGHNT, YYREEE (reference sequence). Trimming cost V 7 bases and J 5 bases; bases outside gene matches: 11. This CDR3 spans 14 amino acids. Sequenced material: unstimulated CD4+ T cells sorted from spleen or lymph node cells, taken before transplant. The clonotype comes from a human donor who was the organ donor for an intestinal transplant. The chain recombines TRBV5-4 with TRBJ1-2, with 7 bases aligning to TRBD1. The CDR3 loop is CASRWRGRWYGYTF. For the CDR3, the DNA is TGTGCCAGCCGCTGGAGGGGGCGATGGTATGGCTACACCTTC.